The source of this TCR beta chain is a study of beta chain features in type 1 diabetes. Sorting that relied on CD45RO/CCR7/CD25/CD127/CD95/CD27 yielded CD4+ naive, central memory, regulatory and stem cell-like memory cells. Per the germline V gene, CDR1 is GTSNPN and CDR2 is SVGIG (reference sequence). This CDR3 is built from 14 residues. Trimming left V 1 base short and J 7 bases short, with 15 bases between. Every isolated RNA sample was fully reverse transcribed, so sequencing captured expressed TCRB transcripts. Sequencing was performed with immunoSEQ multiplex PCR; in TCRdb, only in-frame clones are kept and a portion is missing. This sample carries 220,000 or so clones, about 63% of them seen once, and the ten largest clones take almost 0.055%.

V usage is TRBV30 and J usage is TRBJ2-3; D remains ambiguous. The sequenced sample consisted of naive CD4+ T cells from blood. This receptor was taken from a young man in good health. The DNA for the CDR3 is TGTGCCTGGAGTGAGTTCTGGGCTTTTTATACGCAGTATTTT. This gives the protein CAWSEFWAFYTQYF.